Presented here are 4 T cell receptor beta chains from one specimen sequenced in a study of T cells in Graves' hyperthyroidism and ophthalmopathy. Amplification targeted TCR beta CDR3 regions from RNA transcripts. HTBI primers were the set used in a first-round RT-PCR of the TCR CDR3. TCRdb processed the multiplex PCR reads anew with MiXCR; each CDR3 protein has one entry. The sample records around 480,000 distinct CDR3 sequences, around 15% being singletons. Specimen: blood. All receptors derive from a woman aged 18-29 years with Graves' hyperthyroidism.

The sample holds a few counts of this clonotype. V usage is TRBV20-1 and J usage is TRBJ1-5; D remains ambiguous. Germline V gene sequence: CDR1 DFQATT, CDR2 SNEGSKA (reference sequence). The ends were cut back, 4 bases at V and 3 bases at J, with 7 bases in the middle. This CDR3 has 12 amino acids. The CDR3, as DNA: TGCAGTGCTACTGGCCCCAATCAGCCCCAGCATTTT. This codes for CSATGPNQPQHF.

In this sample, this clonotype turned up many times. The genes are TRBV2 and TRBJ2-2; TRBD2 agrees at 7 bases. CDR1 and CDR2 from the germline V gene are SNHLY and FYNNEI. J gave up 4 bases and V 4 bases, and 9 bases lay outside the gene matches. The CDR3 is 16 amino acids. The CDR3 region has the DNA TGTGCCAGCAGTGTGTTTGGACTAGAGAGCACCGGGGAGCTGTTTTTT. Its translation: CASSVFGLESTGELFF.

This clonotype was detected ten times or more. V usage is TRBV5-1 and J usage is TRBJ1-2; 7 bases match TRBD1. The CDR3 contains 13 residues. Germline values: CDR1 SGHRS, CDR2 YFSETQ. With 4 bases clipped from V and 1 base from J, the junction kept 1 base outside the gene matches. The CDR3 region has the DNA TGCGCCAGCAGCCGGGACAGTAACTATGGCTACACCTTC. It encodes CASSRDSNYGYTF. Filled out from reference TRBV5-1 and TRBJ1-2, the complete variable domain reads KAGVTQTPRYLIKTRGQQVTLSCSPISGHRSVSWYQQTPGQGLQFLFEYFSETQRNKGNFPGRFSGRQFSNSRSEMNVSTLELGDSALYLCASSRDSNYGYTFGSGTRLTVV.

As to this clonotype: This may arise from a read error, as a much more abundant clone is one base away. This chain's CDR3 is CASSEPGSATGQNYEQHF. The CDR3 DNA reads TGTGCCAGCAGTGAACCAGGTAGCGCCACGGGGCAAAACTACGAGCAGCACTTC. The rearrangement uses TRBV6-1 and TRBJ2-7; either TRBD1 or TRBD2 may supply D (5 bases each). There are 18 residues in the CDR3. Germline lookup yields CDR1 MNHNS and CDR2 SASEGT.